The 8 T cell receptor beta chains listed next were all sequenced from one sample in a study of T cells expressing NK-cell markers (dated by TCRdb to about 2020). The library was made by 5' RACE. TCRdb names Illumina HiSeq 2000 as the instrument used. Following TCRdb reprocessing, every CDR3 protein sequence forms one entry, and DNA is not provided. The sample's clone listing holds roughly 15,000 distinct CDR3 sequences. 59% of the sample is in the top ten clones. Sequenced sample: blood T cells: a sorted CD56 or NKG2C T cell subset, CD4+ or CD8+ T cells, or bulk PBMC T cells (not recorded which). The receptors come from a man aged 18-70 years in good health.

The rearrangement links TRBV18 to TRBJ2-5; TCRdb names TRBD2, which stays unverified in the absence of DNA. Germline CDR1 reads KGHSH; CDR2 reads LQKENI. The CDR3 loop spans 15 amino acids. The CDR3 loop is CASSPPLAGFETQYF.

The rearrangement joins TRBV4-3 to TRBJ2-2. The CDR3 sequence is 13 residues long. Germline values: CDR1 LGHNA, CDR2 YSLEER. CDR3 in amino acids: CASSQDPGRELFF.

CDR3 protein: CASSQTLGYEQFF. The V gene is TRBV4-2, the J gene TRBJ2-1; the D call from TCRdb, TRBD2, cannot be confirmed without DNA. The germline V gene encodes CDR1 LGHNA and CDR2 YNFKEQ. The CDR3 length is 13 residues.

The chain couples TRBV5-1 to TRBJ1-1. Looked up from germline, CDR1 is SGHRS and CDR2 is YFSETQ. There are 15 residues in the CDR3. The CDR3 region is CASSLDPVGGTEAFF.

The chain recombines TRBV7-2 with TRBJ2-3; the D call of TRBD2 rests on TCRdb alone, since no DNA is present to check it. CDR1 is SGHTA, CDR2 FQGNSA, per germline. This CDR3 comprises 15 residues. This CDR3 is CASSLTSGGGDTQYF.

The rearrangement uses TRBV7-8 and TRBJ2-7; checking the TCRdb D call of TRBD2 is not possible without DNA. Germline V CDR1 and CDR2: SGHVS, FQNEAQ. This CDR3 has 13 residues. CDR3 residues: CASSLLGLGEQYF.

V and J are TRBV28 and TRBJ1-2; TCRdb lists TRBD1, though no DNA is available to test this call. The germline V gene encodes CDR1 MDHEN and CDR2 SYDVKM. The CDR3 length is 17 residues. CDR3 sequence: CASSSEATGGVGYGYTF.

This rearrangement joins TRBV2 to TRBJ2-1. CDR3 length: 13 amino acids. Per the germline V gene, CDR1 is SNHLY and CDR2 is FYNNEI. CDR3 loop: CARTDSSYNEQFF.